This T cell receptor beta chain was identified in a study of T cells in localized non-small cell lung cancer. V was trimmed by 4 bases and J by 4 bases, leaving 8 bases between them. This CDR3 region has 13 residues. CDR1 and CDR2 (germline): SGHDN, FVKESK. The protocol was immunoSEQ multiplex PCR, while the TCRdb copy is restricted to in-frame clones and leaves out a portion. The sample contains about 12,000 clones, around 83% of which appear only once. V is TRBV14 and J is TRBJ2-1; D is unresolved. This specimen consisted of peripheral blood, obtained before any cancer treatment. This clonotype was sampled from a male donor at least 60 years old with stage I lung adenocarcinoma. The CDR3 DNA sequence: TGTGCCAGCAGCCGGCAGGTGTACAATGAGCAGTTCTTC. This translates into CASSRQVYNEQFF.